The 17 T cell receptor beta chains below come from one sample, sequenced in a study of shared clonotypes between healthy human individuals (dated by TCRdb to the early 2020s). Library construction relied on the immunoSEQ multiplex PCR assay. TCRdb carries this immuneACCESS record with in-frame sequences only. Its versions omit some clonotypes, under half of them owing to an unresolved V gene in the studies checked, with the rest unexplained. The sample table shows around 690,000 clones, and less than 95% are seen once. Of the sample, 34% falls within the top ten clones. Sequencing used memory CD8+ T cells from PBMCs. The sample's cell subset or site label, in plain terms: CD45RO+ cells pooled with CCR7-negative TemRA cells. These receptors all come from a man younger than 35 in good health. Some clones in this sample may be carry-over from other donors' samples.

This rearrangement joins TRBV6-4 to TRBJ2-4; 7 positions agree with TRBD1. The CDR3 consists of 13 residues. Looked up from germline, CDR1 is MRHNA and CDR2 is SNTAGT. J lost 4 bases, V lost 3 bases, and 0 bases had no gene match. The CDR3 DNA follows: TGTGCCAGCAGTGAGACAGGGAAAAACATTCAGTACTTC. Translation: CASSETGKNIQYF.

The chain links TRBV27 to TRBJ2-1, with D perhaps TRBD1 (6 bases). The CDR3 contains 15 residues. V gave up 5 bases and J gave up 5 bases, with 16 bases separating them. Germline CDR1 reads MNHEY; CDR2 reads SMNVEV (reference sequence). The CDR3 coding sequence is TGTGCCAGCAGTCCCCGGCAGGGGACGCACAATGAGCAGTTCTTC. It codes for CASSPRQGTHNEQFF.

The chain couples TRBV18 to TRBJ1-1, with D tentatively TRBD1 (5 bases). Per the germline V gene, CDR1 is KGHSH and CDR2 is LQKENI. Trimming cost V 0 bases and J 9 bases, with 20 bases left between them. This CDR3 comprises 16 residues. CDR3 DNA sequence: TGTGCCAGCTCACCACCGGATCCGGGACTCAAAAAGAAAGCTTTCTTT. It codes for CASSPPDPGLKKKAFF.

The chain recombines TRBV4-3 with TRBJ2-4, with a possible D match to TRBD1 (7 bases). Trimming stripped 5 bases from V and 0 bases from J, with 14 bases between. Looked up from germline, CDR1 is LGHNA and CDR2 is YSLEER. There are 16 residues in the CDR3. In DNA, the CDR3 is TGCGCCAGCAGCGAAAACAGGGGACTAGCCAAAAACATTCAGTACTTC. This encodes CASSENRGLAKNIQYF.

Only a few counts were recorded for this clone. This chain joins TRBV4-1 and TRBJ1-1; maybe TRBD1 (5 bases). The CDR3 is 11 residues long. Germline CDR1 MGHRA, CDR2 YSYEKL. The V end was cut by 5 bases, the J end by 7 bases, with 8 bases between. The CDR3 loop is CASSNQGEAFF. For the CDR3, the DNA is TGCGCCAGCAGCAATCAGGGTGAAGCTTTCTTT.

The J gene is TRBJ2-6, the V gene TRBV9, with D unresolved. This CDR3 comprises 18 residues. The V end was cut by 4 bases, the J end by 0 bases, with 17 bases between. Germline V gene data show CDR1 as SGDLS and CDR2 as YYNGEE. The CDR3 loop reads CASSSPSDGPSGANVLTF. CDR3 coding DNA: TGTGCCAGCAGCAGCCCTTCGGACGGTCCCTCTGGGGCCAACGTCCTGACTTTC.

The CDR3 DNA reads TGTGCTAGTGGTCCCGACTTCTACAATGAGCAGTTCTTC. Protein sequence: CASGPDFYNEQFF. The gene calls are TRBV12-5 and TRBJ2-1; no definite D call. Trimming shortened V by 5 bases and J by 3 bases, and 8 bases separated the two germline ends. Germline V lookup: CDR1 LGHNT, CDR2 FRNRAP. CDR3 length: 13 amino acids.

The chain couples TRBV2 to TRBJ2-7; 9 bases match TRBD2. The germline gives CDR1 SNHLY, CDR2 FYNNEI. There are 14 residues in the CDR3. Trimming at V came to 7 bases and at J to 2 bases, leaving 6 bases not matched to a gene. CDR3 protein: CASIRAGGPYEQYF. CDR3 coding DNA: TGTGCCAGCATTCGGGCGGGAGGGCCCTACGAGCAGTACTTC.

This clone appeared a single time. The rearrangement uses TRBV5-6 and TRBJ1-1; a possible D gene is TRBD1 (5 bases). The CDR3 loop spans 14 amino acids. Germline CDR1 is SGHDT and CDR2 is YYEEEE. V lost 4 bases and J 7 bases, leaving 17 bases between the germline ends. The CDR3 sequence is CASSPGPYTFEAFF. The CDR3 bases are TGTGCCAGCAGCCCGGGACCCTACACCTTTGAAGCTTTCTTT.

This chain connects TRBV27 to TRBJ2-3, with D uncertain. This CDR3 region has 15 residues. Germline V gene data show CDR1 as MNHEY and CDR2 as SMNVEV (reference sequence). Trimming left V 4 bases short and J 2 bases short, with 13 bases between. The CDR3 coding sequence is TGTGCCAGCAGTTCTTCCGTTGGCGCCACAGATACGCAGTATTTT. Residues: CASSSSVGATDTQYF.

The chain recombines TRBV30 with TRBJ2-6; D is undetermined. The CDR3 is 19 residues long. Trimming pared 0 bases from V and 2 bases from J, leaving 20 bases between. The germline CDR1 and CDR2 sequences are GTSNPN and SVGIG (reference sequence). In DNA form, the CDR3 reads TGTGCCTGGAGTGTGTTATATTCTAGAAACCCCCCTGGGGCCAACGTCCTGACTTTC. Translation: CAWSVLYSRNPPGANVLTF. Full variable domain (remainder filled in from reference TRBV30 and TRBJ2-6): SQTIHQWPATLVQPVGSPLSLECTVEGTSNPNLYWYRQAAGRGLQLLFYSVGIGQISSEVPQNLSASRPQDRQFILSSKKLLLSDSGFYLCAWSVLYSRNPPGANVLTFGAGSRLTVL.

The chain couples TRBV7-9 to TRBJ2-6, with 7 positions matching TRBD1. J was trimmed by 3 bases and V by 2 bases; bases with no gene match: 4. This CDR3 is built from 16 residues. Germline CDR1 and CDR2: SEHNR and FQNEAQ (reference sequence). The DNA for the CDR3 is TGTGCCAGCAGCTTAAGAGGACAGGATGGGGCCAACGTCCTGACTTTC. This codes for CASSLRGQDGANVLTF.

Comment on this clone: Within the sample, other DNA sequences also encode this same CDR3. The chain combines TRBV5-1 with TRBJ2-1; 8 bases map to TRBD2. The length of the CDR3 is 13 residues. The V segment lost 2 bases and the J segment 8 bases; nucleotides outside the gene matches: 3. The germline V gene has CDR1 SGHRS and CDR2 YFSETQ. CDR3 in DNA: TGCGCCAGCAGCTTAGTAGCGGGATATGAGCAGTTCTTC. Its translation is CASSLVAGYEQFF.

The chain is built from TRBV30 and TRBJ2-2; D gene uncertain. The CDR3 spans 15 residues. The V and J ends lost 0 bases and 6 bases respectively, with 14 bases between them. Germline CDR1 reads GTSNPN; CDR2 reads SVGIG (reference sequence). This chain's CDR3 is CAWSVGVAFAGELFF. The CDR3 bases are TGTGCCTGGAGTGTTGGGGTGGCGTTCGCCGGGGAGCTGTTTTTT.

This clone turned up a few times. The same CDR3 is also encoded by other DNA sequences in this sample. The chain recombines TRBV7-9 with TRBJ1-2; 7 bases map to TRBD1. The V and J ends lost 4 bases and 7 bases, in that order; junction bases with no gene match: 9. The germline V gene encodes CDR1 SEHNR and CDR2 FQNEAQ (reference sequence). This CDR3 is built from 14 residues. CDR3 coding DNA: TGTGCCAGCAGCTCGTCCCGGGACAGCCCTGGCTACACCTTC. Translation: CASSSSRDSPGYTF.

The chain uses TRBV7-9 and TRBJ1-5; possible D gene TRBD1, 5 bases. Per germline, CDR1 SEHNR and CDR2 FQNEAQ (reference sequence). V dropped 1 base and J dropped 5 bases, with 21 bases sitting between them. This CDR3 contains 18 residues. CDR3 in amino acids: CASSLGGNGPRGDQPQHF. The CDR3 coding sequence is TGTGCCAGCAGCTTAGGCGGTAATGGGCCCCGGGGGGATCAGCCCCAGCATTTT.

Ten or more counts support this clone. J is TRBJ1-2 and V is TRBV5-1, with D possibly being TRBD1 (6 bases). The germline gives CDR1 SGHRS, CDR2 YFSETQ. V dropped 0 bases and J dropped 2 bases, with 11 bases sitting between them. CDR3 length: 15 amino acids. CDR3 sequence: CASSLGLGGNYGYTF. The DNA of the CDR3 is TGCGCCAGCAGCTTGGGGCTCGGGGGCAACTATGGCTACACCTTC.